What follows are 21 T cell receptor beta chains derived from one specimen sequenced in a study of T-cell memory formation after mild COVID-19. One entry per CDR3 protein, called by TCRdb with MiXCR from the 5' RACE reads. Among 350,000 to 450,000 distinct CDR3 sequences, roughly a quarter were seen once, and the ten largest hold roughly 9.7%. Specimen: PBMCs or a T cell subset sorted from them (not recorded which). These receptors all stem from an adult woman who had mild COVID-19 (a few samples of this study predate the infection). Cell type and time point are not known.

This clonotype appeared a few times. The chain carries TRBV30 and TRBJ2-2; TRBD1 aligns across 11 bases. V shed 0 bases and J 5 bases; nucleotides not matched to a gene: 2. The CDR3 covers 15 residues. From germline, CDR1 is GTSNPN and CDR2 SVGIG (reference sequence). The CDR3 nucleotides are TGTGCCTGGAGTGTAGGGACAGGGGGGACCGGGGAGCTGTTTTTT. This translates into CAWSVGTGGTGELFF.

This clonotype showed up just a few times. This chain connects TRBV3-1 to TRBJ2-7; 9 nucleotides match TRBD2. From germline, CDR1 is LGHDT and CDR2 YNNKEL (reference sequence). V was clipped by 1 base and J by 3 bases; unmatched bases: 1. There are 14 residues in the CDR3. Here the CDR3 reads CASSQGGGVYEQYF. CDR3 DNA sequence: TGTGCCAGCAGCCAAGGCGGGGGGGTCTACGAGCAGTACTTC.

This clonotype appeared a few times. CDR3 region: CASSLGGRMNTEAFF. The CDR3 DNA follows: TGCGCCAGCAGCTTGGGGGGACGGATGAACACTGAAGCTTTCTTT. The chain carries TRBV5-1 and TRBJ1-1; D might be TRBD1 (5 bases). Trimming shortened V by 0 bases and J by 0 bases, and 9 bases separated the two germline ends. Germline CDR1 and CDR2: SGHRS and YFSETQ. CDR3 size: 15 residues.

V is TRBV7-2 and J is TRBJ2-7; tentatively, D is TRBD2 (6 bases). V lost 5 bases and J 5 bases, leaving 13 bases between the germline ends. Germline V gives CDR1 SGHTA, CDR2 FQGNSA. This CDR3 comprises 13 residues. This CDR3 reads CASSRSRENEQYF. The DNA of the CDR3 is TGTGCCAGCAGCCGAAGTCGGGAGAACGAGCAGTACTTC.

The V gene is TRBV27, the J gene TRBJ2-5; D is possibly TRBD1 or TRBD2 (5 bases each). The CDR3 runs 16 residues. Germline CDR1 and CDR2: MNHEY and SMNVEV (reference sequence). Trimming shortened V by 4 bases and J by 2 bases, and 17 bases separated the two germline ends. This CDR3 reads CASSSIEGLSQETQYF. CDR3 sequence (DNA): TGTGCCAGCAGTTCCATAGAGGGGTTATCTCAAGAGACCCAGTACTTC.

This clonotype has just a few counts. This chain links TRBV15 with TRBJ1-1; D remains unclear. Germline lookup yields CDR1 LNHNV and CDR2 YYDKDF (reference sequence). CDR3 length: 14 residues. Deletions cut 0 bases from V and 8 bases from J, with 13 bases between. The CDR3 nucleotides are TGTGCCACCAGCAGAGATCTCGAACTTCGAGAAGCTTTCTTT. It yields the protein CATSRDLELREAFF.

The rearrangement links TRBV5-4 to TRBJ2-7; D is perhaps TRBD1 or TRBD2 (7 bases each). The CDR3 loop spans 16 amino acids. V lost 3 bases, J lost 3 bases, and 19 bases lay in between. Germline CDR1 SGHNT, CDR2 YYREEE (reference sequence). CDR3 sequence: CASSSGGQSSYYEQYF. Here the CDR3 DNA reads TGTGCCAGCAGCTCGGGGGGACAGAGTTCCTACTACGAGCAGTACTTC.

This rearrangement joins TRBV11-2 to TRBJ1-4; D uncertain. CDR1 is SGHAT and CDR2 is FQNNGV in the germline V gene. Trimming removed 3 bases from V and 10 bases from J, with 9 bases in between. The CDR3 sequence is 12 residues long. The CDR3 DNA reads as TGTGCCAGCAGCTTTGGAGCCGGAAAACTGTTTTTT. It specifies CASSFGAGKLFF.

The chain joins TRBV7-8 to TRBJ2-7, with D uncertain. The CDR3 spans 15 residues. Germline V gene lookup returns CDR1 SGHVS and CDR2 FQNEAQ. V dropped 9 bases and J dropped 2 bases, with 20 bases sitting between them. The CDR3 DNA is TGTGCCAGTGCCGACCCTCGCCAAAGGACCTACGAGCAGTACTTC. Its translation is CASADPRQRTYEQYF.

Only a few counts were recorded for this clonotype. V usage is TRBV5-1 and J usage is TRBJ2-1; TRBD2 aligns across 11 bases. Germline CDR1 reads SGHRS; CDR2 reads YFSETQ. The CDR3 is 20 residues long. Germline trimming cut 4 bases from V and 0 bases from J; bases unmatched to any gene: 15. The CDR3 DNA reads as TGCGCCAGCAGCGATCTAGCGGGGGGTCTCATCAAAAGCTCCTACAATGAGCAGTTCTTC. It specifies CASSDLAGGLIKSSYNEQFF. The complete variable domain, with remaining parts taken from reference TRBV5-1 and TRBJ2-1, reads KAGVTQTPRYLIKTRGQQVTLSCSPISGHRSVSWYQQTPGQGLQFLFEYFSETQRNKGNFPGRFSGRQFSNSRSEMNVSTLELGDSALYLCASSDLAGGLIKSSYNEQFFGPGTRLTVL.

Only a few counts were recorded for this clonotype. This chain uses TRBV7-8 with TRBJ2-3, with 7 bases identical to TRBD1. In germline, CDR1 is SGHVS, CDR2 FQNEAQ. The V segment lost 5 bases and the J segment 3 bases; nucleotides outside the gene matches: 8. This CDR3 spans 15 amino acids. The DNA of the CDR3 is TGTGCCAGCAGCCGATCACAGGGGTGGACAGATACGCAGTATTTT. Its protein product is CASSRSQGWTDTQYF.

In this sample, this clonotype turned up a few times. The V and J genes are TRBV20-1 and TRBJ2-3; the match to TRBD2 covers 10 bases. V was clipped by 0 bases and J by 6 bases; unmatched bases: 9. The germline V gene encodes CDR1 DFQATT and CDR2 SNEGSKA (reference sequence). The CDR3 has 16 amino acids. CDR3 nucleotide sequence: TGCAGTGCTAGAGATGGAGCGGGAGGGCGTGAGGATACGCAGTATTTT. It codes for CSARDGAGGREDTQYF.

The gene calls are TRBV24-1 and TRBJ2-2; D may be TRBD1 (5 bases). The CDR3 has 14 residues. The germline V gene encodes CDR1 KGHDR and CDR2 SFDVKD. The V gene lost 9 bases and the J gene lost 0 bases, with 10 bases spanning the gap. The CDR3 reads CATLQAANTGELFF. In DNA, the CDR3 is TGTGCCACCCTACAGGCCGCGAACACCGGGGAGCTGTTTTTT.

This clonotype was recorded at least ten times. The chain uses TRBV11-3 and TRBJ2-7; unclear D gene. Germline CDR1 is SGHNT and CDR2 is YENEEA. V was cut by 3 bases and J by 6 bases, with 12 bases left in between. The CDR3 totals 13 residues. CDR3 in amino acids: CASSFSYRGEQYF. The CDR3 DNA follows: TGTGCCAGCAGCTTTTCCTATAGAGGCGAGCAGTACTTC.

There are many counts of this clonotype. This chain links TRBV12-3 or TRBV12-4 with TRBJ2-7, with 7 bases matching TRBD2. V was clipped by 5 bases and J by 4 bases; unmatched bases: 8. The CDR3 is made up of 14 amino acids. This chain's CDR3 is CASSPGGLLYEQYF. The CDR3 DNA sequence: TGTGCCAGCAGTCCGGGGGGACTTCTATACGAGCAGTACTTC.

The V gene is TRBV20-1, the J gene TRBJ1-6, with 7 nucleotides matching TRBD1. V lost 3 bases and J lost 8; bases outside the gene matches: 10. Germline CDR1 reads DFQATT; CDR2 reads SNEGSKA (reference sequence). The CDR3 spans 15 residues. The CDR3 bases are TGCAGTGCTAGTGGCTCCGACAGGGCAGATTCACCCCTCCACTTT. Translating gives CSASGSDRADSPLHF.

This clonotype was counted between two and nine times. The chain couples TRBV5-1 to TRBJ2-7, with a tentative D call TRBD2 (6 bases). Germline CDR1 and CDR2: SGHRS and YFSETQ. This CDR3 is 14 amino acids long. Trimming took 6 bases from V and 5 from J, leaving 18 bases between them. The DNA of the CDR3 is TGCGCCAGCACTCTCGGGACTTCTGGCGACGAGCAGTACTTC. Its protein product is CASTLGTSGDEQYF.

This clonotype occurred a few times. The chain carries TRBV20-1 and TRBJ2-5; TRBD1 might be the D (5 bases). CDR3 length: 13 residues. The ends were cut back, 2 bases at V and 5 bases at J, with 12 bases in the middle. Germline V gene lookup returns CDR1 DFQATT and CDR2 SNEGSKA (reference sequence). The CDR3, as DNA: TGCAGTGCTAGACAGGGCCCCGCGGAGACCCAGTACTTC. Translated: CSARQGPAETQYF.

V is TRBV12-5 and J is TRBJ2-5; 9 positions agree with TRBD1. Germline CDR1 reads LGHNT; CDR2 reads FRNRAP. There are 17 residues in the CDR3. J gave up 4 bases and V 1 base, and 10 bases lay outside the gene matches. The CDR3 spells CASGLAAGTGSSETQYF. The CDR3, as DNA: TGTGCTAGTGGTTTGGCAGCGGGGACAGGGTCGTCAGAGACCCAGTACTTC.

The CDR3 is CASSYSGAFAGYTF. DNA of the CDR3: TGTGCCAGCAGTTACTCGGGGGCCTTCGCTGGCTACACCTTC. This chain connects TRBV6-5 to TRBJ1-2, with D possibly being TRBD1 (6 bases). Germline V gives CDR1 MNHEY, CDR2 SVGAGI. This CDR3 is 14 amino acids long. The V end lost 0 bases, the J end lost 7 bases, and 12 bases lay between the germline ends.

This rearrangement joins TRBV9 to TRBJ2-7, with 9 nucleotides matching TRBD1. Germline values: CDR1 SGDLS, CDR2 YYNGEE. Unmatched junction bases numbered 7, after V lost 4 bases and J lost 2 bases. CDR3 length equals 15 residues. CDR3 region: CASSHLDRGPYEQYF. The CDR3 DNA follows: TGTGCCAGCAGCCACTTGGACAGGGGTCCCTACGAGCAGTACTTC.